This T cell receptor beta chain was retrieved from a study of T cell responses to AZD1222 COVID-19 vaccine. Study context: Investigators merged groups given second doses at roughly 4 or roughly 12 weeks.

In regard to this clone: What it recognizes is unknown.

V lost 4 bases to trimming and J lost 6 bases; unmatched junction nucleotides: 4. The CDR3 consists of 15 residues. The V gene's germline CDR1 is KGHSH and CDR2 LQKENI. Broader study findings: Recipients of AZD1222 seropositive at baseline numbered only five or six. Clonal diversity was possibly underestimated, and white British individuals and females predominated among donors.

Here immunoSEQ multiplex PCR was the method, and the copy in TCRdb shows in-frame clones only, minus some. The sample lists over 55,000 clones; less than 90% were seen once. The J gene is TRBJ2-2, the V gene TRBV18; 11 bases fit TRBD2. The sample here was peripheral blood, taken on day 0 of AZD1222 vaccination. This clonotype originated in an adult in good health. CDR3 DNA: TGTGCCAGCTCACAGACTAGCGGGGATGCCGGGGAGCTGTTTTTT. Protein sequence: CASSQTSGDAGELFF.